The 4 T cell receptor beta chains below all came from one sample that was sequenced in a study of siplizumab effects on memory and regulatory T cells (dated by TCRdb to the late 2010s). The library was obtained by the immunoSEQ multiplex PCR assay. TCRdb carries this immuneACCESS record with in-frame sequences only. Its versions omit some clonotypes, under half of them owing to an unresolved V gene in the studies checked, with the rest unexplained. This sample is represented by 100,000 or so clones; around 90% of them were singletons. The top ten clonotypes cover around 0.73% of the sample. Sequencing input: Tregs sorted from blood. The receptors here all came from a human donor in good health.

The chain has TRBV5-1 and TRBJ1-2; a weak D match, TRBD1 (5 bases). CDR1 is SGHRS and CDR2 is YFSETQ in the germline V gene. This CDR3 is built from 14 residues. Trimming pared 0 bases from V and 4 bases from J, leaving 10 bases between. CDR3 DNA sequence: TGCGCCAGCAGCTTGGAGGCAGGGCTCTATGGCTACACCTTC. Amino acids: CASSLEAGLYGYTF. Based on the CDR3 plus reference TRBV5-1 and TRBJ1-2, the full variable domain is KAGVTQTPRYLIKTRGQQVTLSCSPISGHRSVSWYQQTPGQGLQFLFEYFSETQRNKGNFPGRFSGRQFSNSRSEMNVSTLELGDSALYLCASSLEAGLYGYTFGSGTRLTVV.

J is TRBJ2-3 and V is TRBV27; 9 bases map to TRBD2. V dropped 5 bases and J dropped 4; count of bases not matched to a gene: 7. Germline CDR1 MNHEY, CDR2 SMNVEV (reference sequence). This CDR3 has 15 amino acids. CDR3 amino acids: CASSLSGSGSDTQYF. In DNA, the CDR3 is TGTGCCAGCAGTCTTAGCGGGAGTGGCTCAGATACGCAGTATTTT.

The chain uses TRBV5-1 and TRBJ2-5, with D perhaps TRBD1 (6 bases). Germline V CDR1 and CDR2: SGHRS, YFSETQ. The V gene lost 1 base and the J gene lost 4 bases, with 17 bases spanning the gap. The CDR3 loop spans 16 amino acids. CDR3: CASSLRETGWRETQYF. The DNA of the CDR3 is TGCGCCAGCAGCTTGCGAGAGACAGGCTGGAGAGAGACCCAGTACTTC.

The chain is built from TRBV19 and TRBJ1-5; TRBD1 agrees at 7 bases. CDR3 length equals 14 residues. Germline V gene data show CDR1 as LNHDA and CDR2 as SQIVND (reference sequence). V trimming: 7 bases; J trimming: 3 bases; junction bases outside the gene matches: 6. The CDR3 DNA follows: TGTGCCAGTACCCAGGACAGGCTCAATCAGCCCCAGCATTTT. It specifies CASTQDRLNQPQHF.